This is a list of T cell receptor beta chains from one sample in a study of cytomegalovirus exposure and HLA in healthy donors. Only in-frame clones appear in the TCRdb table, and some are missing; sequencing was by immunoSEQ multiplex PCR. Here the sample spans 120,000 or so clones, about 73% being singletons. What was sequenced was PBMCs. These receptors were obtained from a woman aged 40-49 years in good health and CMV-seropositive. Both conserved end residues are part of each CDR3. D genes are given only for firm matches. Size is stated for part of the rows, as once, few or many counts, or as a class when the clone is expanded.

. . TRBJ2-1 TRBV29-1 CSFSEGTEQFF TGCAGCTTCTCAGAAGGGACAGAGCAGTTCTTC
. . TRBJ1-2 TRBV11-2 CASGFLQSYGYTF TGTGCCAGCGGATTTCTACAGTCATATGGCTACACCTTC
. TRBD1 TRBJ1-1 TRBV4-1 CASSQALGQGAGTEAFF TGCGCCAGCAGCCAAGCCCTGGGACAGGGGGCTGGAACTGAAGCTTTCTTT
. . TRBJ1-2 TRBV6-6 CASSYSKGTQRIGYTF TGTGCCAGCAGTTACTCGAAAGGGACACAGAGAATTGGCTACACCTTC
. . TRBJ2-7 TRBV11-3 CASSLDLEQYF TGTGCCAGCAGCTTAGACCTCGAGCAGTACTTC
. . TRBJ1-4 TRBV4-1 CASSQDQALNEKLFF TGCGCCAGCAGCCAAGATCAGGCCCTTAATGAAAAACTGTTTTTT
. . TRBJ1-1 TRBV7-2 CASRVLNTEAFF TGTGCCAGCCGGGTATTGAACACTGAAGCTTTCTTT
. . TRBJ1-6 TRBV6-4 CASTAGSTYNSPLHF TGTGCCAGCACCGCGGGTTCGACCTATAATTCACCCCTCCACTTT
. TRBD2 TRBJ2-1 TRBV10-3 CAITTSDYNEQFF TGTGCCATTACGACTAGCGATTACAATGAGCAGTTCTTC
. . TRBJ1-2 TRBV2 CASQDRNYGYTF TGTGCCAGTCAAGACAGGAACTATGGCTACACCTTC
. . TRBJ2-5 TRBV7-2 CASSPAYSSQIGETQYF TGTGCCAGCAGCCCCGCCTATAGCAGCCAAATTGGGGAGACCCAGTACTTC
. TRBD1 TRBJ1-2 TRBV5-1 CASSWQPGQGAGYTF TGCGCCAGCAGCTGGCAGCCGGGACAGGGGGCCGGCTACACCTTC
. . TRBJ1-6 TRBV7-6 CASSLGPASSYNSPLHF TGTGCCAGCAGCTTAGGTCCGGCTAGCTCCTATAATTCACCCCTCCACTTT
. . TRBJ1-1 TRBV10-3 CAIRGDTTEAFF TGTGCCATCAGGGGGGACACCACTGAAGCTTTCTTT
. TRBD2 TRBJ2-5 TRBV29-1 CSVAVSGDRQETQYF TGCAGCGTGGCCGTTAGCGGGGACCGCCAAGAGACCCAGTACTTC
few . TRBJ2-5 TRBV9 CASSENPGPTETQYF TGTGCCAGTTCGGAAAACCCGGGTCCTACGGAGACCCAGTACTTC
. . TRBJ1-6 TRBV9 CASSVGNSPLHF TGTGCCAGCAGCGTCGGGAATTCACCCCTCCACTTT
. TRBD1 TRBJ1-1 TRBV10-3 CASQGVNTEAFF TGTGCCAGCCAGGGGGTAAACACTGAAGCTTTCTTT
few TRBD1 TRBJ1-1 TRBV5-4 CASSGGTEGQNTEAFF TGTGCCAGCAGCGGAGGGACAGAGGGCCAGAACACTGAAGCTTTCTTT
once . TRBJ1-1 TRBV6-5 CASSYDSEAFF TGTGCCAGCAGTTACGACAGTGAAGCTTTCTTT
. . TRBJ2-3 TRBV12-5 CASGLGAASTDTQYF TGTGCTAGTGGTTTGGGCGCCGCTAGCACAGATACGCAGTATTTT
. TRBD1 TRBJ1-1 TRBV10-3 CATRQGENTEAFF TGTGCCACAAGACAGGGAGAGAACACTGAAGCTTTCTTT
once TRBD1 TRBJ2-7 TRBV6-1 CAGDRGGEGLYEQYF TGTGCCGGGGACAGGGGGGGAGAAGGGCTGTACGAGCAGTACTTC
. . TRBJ1-6 TRBV11-2 CASSLDISVGGSYNSPLHF TGTGCCAGCAGCTTAGATATTTCCGTAGGGGGCTCCTATAATTCACCCCTCCACTTT
. . TRBJ2-1 TRBV19 CASSILANEQFF TGTGCCAGTAGTATTCTAGCCAATGAGCAGTTCTTC